This T cell receptor beta chain was identified during a study of cytomegalovirus exposure and HLA in healthy donors (dated by TCRdb to 2015 to 2018). About the full investigation: According to a later analysis, one platform produced both the 120 validation repertoires and the 730 or so repertoires of the first cohort. The aim of the study was to test whether cataloging public T cell receptors could identify signatures of past pathogen exposure. A separate validation cohort of 100 to 150 different subjects was used in addition to the roughly 700-subject first cohort. High-throughput TCR immunosequencing, statistical association of individual TCRs with disease status, and machine learning were combined to predict cytomegalovirus infection status.

Receptor libraries were prepared by the immunoSEQ multiplex PCR assay. Under the source paper's analysis protocol: To diagnose cytomegalovirus status from the catalog of TCR beta chain sequences, a statistical classification framework was built. This is the immuneACCESS table as TCRdb keeps it, with only in-frame sequences that have V and J called. A part of the clones is gone; compared with another copy, unresolved V genes explain less than half, and the rest is unexplained. D and trimming were read from the DNA, whereas the V and J calls and clone size are those reported in that table. Across this sample there are about 73,000 clones, with 85% to 95% seen only once. The leading ten clones occupy approximately 3.5% of the sample. Donors formed part of the validation cohort, which comprised over a hundred subjects and was distinct from the first cohort of under 800 subjects. A note on this clone: Its antigen has not been determined. Base qualities are not provided; no much larger clone lies one nucleotide away.

V was cut back by 1 base and J by 3 bases, leaving a gap of 12 bases between them. The germline V gene (reference sequence) sets CDR1 to SEHNR and CDR2 to FQNEAQ. The CDR3 holds 16 amino acids from the cysteine to the phenylalanine. The sequence is cut down to CDR3 DNA, 48 bases in frame from base 1. What the research found in general, with its limitations: A few of the identified cytomegalovirus-associated TCR beta chains were confirmed in vitro to be specific for cytomegalovirus antigens. A later analysis had no HLA typing for the validation cohort, so co-occurrence there was scored across all 120 repertoires. While some public TCRs were present in many individuals, most TCR sequences turned up only very rarely across donors. The authors suggested that the approach could potentially be generalized to other disease states and immunological phenotypes. The study gave a list of under 200 TCR beta chains associated with cytomegalovirus. Of the cluster scores, 85% to 95% were above 0 in a later analysis, which found that TCRs clustered in the first cohort also tended to co-occur in the 95 to 150 validation repertoires. The classifier was reported to diagnose cytomegalovirus status with high specificity and sensitivity in both the original and validation cohorts.

The TCR originated in a man younger than 30 in good health and CMV-seronegative. The chain links TRBV7-9 with TRBJ1-4; the D gene is possibly TRBD1, with 5 bases matching. The sample was PBMCs. Here the CDR3 is given as CASSLVVGRANEKLFF. The nucleotide sequence is given as TGTGCCAGCAGCTTAGTTGTGGGCAGGGCTAATGAAAAACTGTTTTTT.